This entry describes one T cell receptor beta chain. Its antigen is not known. Across several immunoSEQ plates, the genomic DNA of each subset was split evenly. Clones were read by immunoSEQ multiplex PCR, and TCRdb kept only the in-frame ones, dropping some. The sample has around 580,000 clones, 95% to 98% seen once. The CDR3 extends over 11 amino acids. CDR1 is MNHNY, CDR2 SVGAGI, per germline (reference sequence). Trimming removed 6 bases from V and 8 bases from J, with 10 bases in between. Cells designated naive CD8 were CD45RO-negative and were positively selected for CCR7, with terminally differentiated effector memory CD45RA+ cells excluded. The data stem from a study of shared clonotypes between healthy human individuals. Points from the study as a whole: Investigators expected sequencing depth to affect clonotype sharing among donors. Non-shared clonotypes displayed generation probabilities falling below those of clonotypes present in all four donors.

The TCR was taken from a man aged 25-40 years in good health. V usage is TRBV6-6 and J usage is TRBJ1-1; D unclear. The specimen was naive CD8+ T cells sorted from blood. The CDR3 sequence: CASRDLREAFF. DNA of the CDR3: TGTGCCAGCAGGGACTTACGAGAAGCTTTCTTT.